The next 28 T cell receptor beta chains were all read from a single sample in a study of shared clonotypes between healthy human individuals (dated by TCRdb to the early 2020s). Libraries were constructed by the immunoSEQ multiplex PCR assay. Sourced from immuneACCESS, this table was stored by TCRdb with only in-frame sequences that have V and J called. A share of the clones is absent; for the studies checked, an unresolved V gene accounts for under half, and the remainder has no known explanation. This sample lists about 92,000 clones; 68% were detected once. The top ten constitute 45% to 55% of the sample. What was sequenced was memory CD8+ T cells sorted from blood. The cell subset or site label here, explained by the study, means: CD45RO+ cells pooled with CCR7-negative TemRA cells. Source of these receptors: a man aged 25 to 40 in good health.

V gene TRBV6-5 combines with J gene TRBJ2-1; TRBD1 or TRBD2 may be the D gene (7 bases each). CDR3 length: 13 residues. Germline-derived CDR1 and CDR2 are MNHEY and SVGAGI. V shed 6 bases and J shed 7 bases, with 13 bases lying between them. In nucleotides, the CDR3 is TGTGCCAGCAGCCAGCAGGGGGGGAATGAGCAGTTCTTC. It translates to CASSQQGGNEQFF.

The chain combines TRBV2 with TRBJ2-5; 7 positions match TRBD2. V shed 4 bases, J shed 4 bases, and the junction held 3 bases outside the gene matches. The germline V gene encodes CDR1 SNHLY and CDR2 FYNNEI. This CDR3 is built from 13 residues. CDR3 DNA sequence: TGTGCCAGCAGTGGGGAGGGGTTAGAGACCCAGTACTTC. Encoded protein: CASSGEGLETQYF.

Note on this clone: The sample holds other DNA sequences that translate to the same CDR3. The DNA of the CDR3 is TGTGCCAGCAGTCTCATCTCCTACGAGCAGTACTTC. Protein: CASSLISYEQYF. The J gene is TRBJ2-7, the V gene TRBV28, with D unresolved. Germline CDR1 is MDHEN and CDR2 is SYDVKM. The V and J ends lost 5 bases and 0 bases respectively, with 5 bases between them. The CDR3 contains 12 residues.

The DNA for the CDR3 is TGTGCCTGGAGAAAAACAGGGGCTGGAAACACCATATATTTT. It codes for CAWRKTGAGNTIYF. This chain connects TRBV30 to TRBJ1-3; 7 bases map to TRBD1. V shed 3 bases and J 2 bases; nucleotides not matched to a gene: 4. The CDR3 length is 14 residues. Germline CDR1 GTSNPN, CDR2 SVGIG (reference sequence).

This clone was seen a single time. The rearrangement joins TRBV28 to TRBJ2-7; tentatively, D is TRBD2 (5 bases). Germline loops: CDR1 MDHEN, CDR2 SYDVKM. V was clipped by 2 bases and J by 7 bases, with 9 bases between them. The CDR3 covers 12 residues. The CDR3 loop is CASSLRGWEQYF. The DNA for the CDR3 is TGTGCCAGCAGTTTACGAGGGTGGGAGCAGTACTTC.

As for this clone: A junction end diverges from the germline sequence, so it may reflect a read error. The rearrangement links TRBV15 to TRBJ2-6, with 7 bases aligning to TRBD1. The germline V gene has CDR1 LNHNV and CDR2 YYDKDF (reference sequence). The CDR3 loop spans 16 amino acids. CDR3 nucleotide sequence: TGTGCCACCTGCAGGGGGAAAACTTCTGGGGCCAACGTCCTGACTTTC. Translating gives CATCRGKTSGANVLTF.

The V gene is TRBV28, the J gene TRBJ2-1; weak D call: TRBD2 (6 bases). Germline CDR1 reads MDHEN; CDR2 reads SYDVKM. The CDR3 runs to 15 residues. The germline V and J ends were trimmed by 6 bases and 5 bases, with 17 bases remaining between them. Here the CDR3 DNA reads TGTGCCAGCAGCTATTCTAGCGCTAGACACAATGAGCAGTTCTTC. Residues: CASSYSSARHNEQFF.

This chain connects TRBV10-3 to TRBJ2-7, with 16 bases lining up with TRBD2. Germline CDR1 and CDR2: ENHRY and SYGVKD. V lost 7 bases, J lost 6 bases, and 9 bases stayed unmatched. The CDR3 totals 16 residues. CDR3 in amino acids: CAIKPGLAGGPGEQYF. The CDR3 coding sequence is TGTGCCATCAAGCCGGGACTAGCGGGAGGGCCGGGCGAGCAGTACTTC.

This clone was counted a single time. V and J are TRBV7-9 and TRBJ2-7; weak D call: TRBD1 (6 bases). The CDR3 contains 14 residues. V lost 5 bases and J 0 bases, leaving 11 bases between the germline ends. In germline, CDR1 is SEHNR, CDR2 FQNEAQ (reference sequence). The CDR3 region is CASSRGQSSYEQYF. The CDR3 coding sequence is TGTGCCAGCAGCCGAGGACAGAGCTCCTACGAGCAGTACTTC.

The chain has TRBV7-6 and TRBJ2-5; D gene ambiguous. Judging by the DNA end, TRBJ2-7 fits better; the J call may be wrong. CDR3 size: 15 residues. Germline V gene sequence: CDR1 SGHVS, CDR2 FNYEAQ. CDR3 nucleotide sequence: TGTGCCAGCAGCTTAGAAGGCGGAACGGCCTACGAGCAGTACTTC. Its translation: CASSLEGGTAYEQYF.

As for this clone: Mismatch with germline at one junction end may stem from a read error. This chain joins TRBV20-1 and TRBJ1-2, with D possibly matching TRBD1 (6 bases). Germline V gives CDR1 DFQATT, CDR2 SNEGSKA (reference sequence). The CDR3 runs 11 residues. The CDR3 reads CSARERTAFPF. In nucleotides, the CDR3 is TGCAGTGCTAGAGAGAGGACAGCTTTCCCCTTC.

V is TRBV6-5 and J is TRBJ2-7; 7 positions agree with TRBD1. Germline V gene data show CDR1 as MNHEY and CDR2 as SVGAGI. This CDR3 has 14 amino acids. V shed 7 bases, J shed 0 bases, and the junction held 6 bases outside the gene matches. This chain's CDR3 is CASNMGQFSYEQYF. CDR3 sequence (DNA): TGTGCCAGCAATATGGGACAGTTCTCCTACGAGCAGTACTTC.

J is TRBJ2-7 and V is TRBV28; D assignment may be TRBD1 or TRBD2 (6 bases each). The CDR3 has 19 amino acids. V was shortened by 6 bases and J by 3 bases, with 30 bases between the two germline ends. Germline-derived CDR1 and CDR2 are MDHEN and SYDVKM. The CDR3 bases are TGTGCCAGCAGCATCAGTGGGGGGCTCGGGTCCTTGGGAGACTACGAGCAGTACTTC. Protein: CASSISGGLGSLGDYEQYF.

The chain is built from TRBV27 and TRBJ2-7; the D gene is possibly TRBD2 (5 bases). In germline, CDR1 is MNHEY, CDR2 SMNVEV (reference sequence). With 5 bases removed from V and 9 bases from J, the gap between germline ends came to 17 bases. There are 13 residues in the CDR3. The DNA for the CDR3 is TGTGCCAGCAGTCTTCGGGGTGGTCTTGGGCAGTACTTC. This encodes CASSLRGGLGQYF.

This clone appeared many times. This chain links TRBV28 with TRBJ2-1, with a possible D match to TRBD2 (7 bases). The ends were cut back, 3 bases at V and 1 base at J, with 16 bases in the middle. The germline gives CDR1 MDHEN, CDR2 SYDVKM. The CDR3 contains 17 residues. The CDR3 region is CASSFFGGADSYNEQFF. CDR3 sequence (DNA): TGTGCCAGCAGTTTTTTTGGGGGGGCGGATTCCTACAATGAGCAGTTCTTC.

The chain uses TRBV9 and TRBJ2-2; the match to TRBD2 covers 7 bases. Germline CDR1 reads SGDLS; CDR2 reads YYNGEE. This CDR3 has 16 amino acids. V lost 3 bases and J lost 2; bases outside the gene matches: 7. The CDR3 reads CASSGSSGVNTGELFF. The CDR3 DNA sequence: TGTGCCAGCAGCGGATCTAGCGGAGTCAACACCGGGGAGCTGTTTTTT.

The genes are TRBV7-2 and TRBJ2-3, with 8 positions matching TRBD2. The CDR3 has 14 amino acids. Germline V lookup: CDR1 SGHTA, CDR2 FQGNSA. Trimming removed 4 bases from V and 4 bases from J; junction bases left unmatched: 4. CDR3 DNA: TGTGCCAGCAGCTCCTCTAGCGGGTCAGATACGCAGTATTTT. This gives the protein CASSSSSGSDTQYF.

V gene TRBV6-6 combines with J gene TRBJ2-7; possibly TRBD2 for D (6 bases). Germline CDR1 reads MNHNY; CDR2 reads SVGAGI (reference sequence). V lost 0 bases to trimming and J lost 3 bases, with 9 bases between them. The CDR3 contains 14 residues. The CDR3, as DNA: TGTGCCAGCAGTTACTCTCCCGGGGGCTACGAGCAGTACTTC. Residues: CASSYSPGGYEQYF.

J is TRBJ1-5 and V is TRBV11-2, with D hard to call. The V end lost 2 bases, the J end lost 0 bases, and 2 bases lay between the germline ends. Germline V gene sequence: CDR1 SGHAT, CDR2 FQNNGV. The CDR3 sequence is 13 residues long. CDR3: CASSLYSNQPQHF. Here the CDR3 DNA reads TGTGCCAGCAGCTTATATAGCAATCAGCCCCAGCATTTT. Full variable domain (outside the CDR3, taken from reference TRBV11-2 and TRBJ1-5): EAGVAQSPRYKIIEKRQSVAFWCNPISGHATLYWYQQILGQGPKLLIQFQNNGVVDDSQLPKDRFSAERLKGVDSTLKIQPAKLEDSAVYLCASSLYSNQPQHFGDGTRLSIL.

V is TRBV5-1 and J is TRBJ2-5; 10 bases line up with TRBD1. The ends lost 4 bases at V and 4 bases at J; junction bases unmatched: 10. The CDR3 has 16 amino acids. Looked up from germline, CDR1 is SGHRS and CDR2 is YFSETQ. The CDR3 is CASSLGGQGIGETQYF. DNA of the CDR3: TGCGCCAGCAGCCTAGGGGGACAGGGGATAGGAGAGACCCAGTACTTC. The full variable domain, with the rest looked up from reference TRBV5-1 and TRBJ2-5, is KAGVTQTPRYLIKTRGQQVTLSCSPISGHRSVSWYQQTPGQGLQFLFEYFSETQRNKGNFPGRFSGRQFSNSRSEMNVSTLELGDSALYLCASSLGGQGIGETQYFGPGTRLLVL.

This clone occurred many times. The chain is built from TRBV6-6 and TRBJ1-5; D is undetermined. The CDR3 spans 15 residues. The germline V gene encodes CDR1 MNHNY and CDR2 SVGAGI (reference sequence). Trimming removed 0 bases from V and 1 base from J, with 7 bases in between. CDR3 region: CASSYSTESNQPQHF. CDR3 sequence (DNA): TGTGCCAGCAGTTACTCAACAGAGAGCAATCAGCCCCAGCATTTT.

The chain couples TRBV29-1 to TRBJ2-4; maybe TRBD2 (6 bases). From germline, CDR1 is SQVTM and CDR2 ANQGSEA. Between the trimmed V and J ends, which lost 4 bases and 8 bases, there was a span of 15 bases. The CDR3 is 13 amino acids. Here the CDR3 DNA reads TGCAGCGTTGTCGGGAGTAGTAACTACATTCAGTACTTC. It specifies CSVVGSSNYIQYF.

The chain links TRBV9 to TRBJ2-2; 7 bases are shared with TRBD2. CDR1 SGDLS and CDR2 YYNGEE come from the germline V gene. Trimming took 0 bases from V and 1 from J; bases not matched to a gene: 3. This CDR3 has 16 residues. For the CDR3, the DNA is TGTGCCAGCAGCGTAGACGCGGGAGTGAACACCGGGGAGCTGTTTTTT. Protein product: CASSVDAGVNTGELFF.

This clone showed up just a few times. V usage is TRBV11-2 and J usage is TRBJ2-5, with D perhaps TRBD2 (6 bases). CDR1 and CDR2 (germline): SGHAT, FQNNGV. Trimming left V 1 base short and J 0 bases short, with 9 bases between. The CDR3 is 15 residues long. CDR3 in DNA: TGTGCCAGCAGCTTAGGAGGAGGGAACCAAGAGACCCAGTACTTC. Translated, it gives CASSLGGGNQETQYF.

This chain uses TRBV6-5 with TRBJ2-7; D is tentatively TRBD1 or TRBD2 (5 bases each). Trimming shortened V by 0 bases and J by 2 bases, and 8 bases separated the two germline ends. The CDR3 is 14 amino acids. Germline CDR1 reads MNHEY; CDR2 reads SVGAGI. The CDR3 nucleotides are TGTGCCAGCAGTTACTCCGGGGACGCCTACGAGCAGTACTTC. It specifies CASSYSGDAYEQYF.

This clone has more than one count but fewer than ten. The V and J genes are TRBV7-2 and TRBJ2-5; D is possibly TRBD1 (5 bases). Trimming shortened V by 7 bases and J by 1 base, and 16 bases separated the two germline ends. Germline V lookup: CDR1 SGHTA, CDR2 FQGNSA. The CDR3 loop spans 15 amino acids. The CDR3 region has the DNA TGTGCCAGCACCTTTAATCCAGGGTCCCAAGAGACCCAGTACTTC. Translating gives CASTFNPGSQETQYF.

This sequence joins TRBV2 and TRBJ2-2, with D tentatively TRBD1 (6 bases). The V gene's germline CDR1 is SNHLY and CDR2 FYNNEI. With 5 bases removed from V and 5 bases from J, the gap between germline ends came to 12 bases. This CDR3 is built from 14 residues. The CDR3 DNA reads as TGTGCCAGCAGTATGACAGGTTGGACCGGGGAGCTGTTTTTT. It yields the protein CASSMTGWTGELFF.

For this clone: The same CDR3 can be traced to other DNA sequences in this sample. The rearrangement links TRBV15 to TRBJ2-7, with TRBD1 identical over 7 bases. Germline V gene lookup returns CDR1 LNHNV and CDR2 YYDKDF (reference sequence). The trim removed 2 bases at V and 0 bases at J, leaving 4 bases unmatched. CDR3 length: 15 residues. The CDR3 region has the DNA TGTGCCACCAGCAGACTCCGGGACAGCTCCTACGAGCAGTACTTC. Translated: CATSRLRDSSYEQYF.